This is a list of T cell receptor beta chains from one sample in a study of blood T cells in healthy people across ages. TCRdb redid the calling of the 5' RACE reads with MiXCR, one entry per CDR3 protein. Seen here are roughly 2 million distinct CDR3 sequences, around 48% observed once, and the top ten hold over 2%. The source material was blood. These receptors all stem from a woman aged 40 to 49 in good health. Both conserved end residues are part of each CDR3. D genes are given only for firm matches. The listing skips clone size in some rows; elsewhere it reads once, few, many or a size class.

D,size,J,V,CDR3,DNA
TRBD2,.,TRBJ2-1,TRBV28,CASSLFPSGDIREQFF,TGTGCCAGCAGTTTATTCCCTAGCGGGGACATAAGGGAGCAGTTCTTC
.,.,TRBJ1-2,TRBV4-2,CASSQPDRINYGYTF,TGTGCCAGCAGCCAACCCGACAGAATAAACTATGGCTACACCTTC
.,.,TRBJ2-7,TRBV7-3,CASSLTSEQGLGYEQYF,TGCGCCAGCAGCTTAACGAGTGAACAGGGCCTAGGCTATGAGCAGTACTTC
.,few,TRBJ1-2,TRBV5-1,CASSLKGHLAGYTF,TGCGCCAGCAGCTTGAAGGGACACTTGGCGGGCTACACCTTC
.,.,TRBJ2-4,TRBV27,CANSFGLAKNIQYF,TGTGCCAACAGTTTCGGCCTAGCCAAAAACATTCAGTACTTC
.,.,TRBJ2-3,TRBV4-1,CASSQPQRRNTDTQYF,TGCGCCAGCAGCCAACCCCAGCGACGAAACACAGATACGCAGTATTTT
.,once,TRBJ1-2,TRBV28,CASSFGPGPGYTF,TGTGCCAGCAGTTTCGGACCCGGGCCGGGCTACACCTTC
.,.,TRBJ2-7,TRBV15,CATSRDRSSSYEQYF,TGTGCCACCAGCAGAGATCGGAGTAGCTCCTACGAGCAGTACTTC
.,.,TRBJ1-1,TRBV5-1,CASSSNKEPWGNTEAFF,TGCGCCAGCAGCTCGAACAAAGAACCATGGGGGAACACTGAAGCTTTCTTT
.,.,TRBJ2-7,TRBV7-9,CASSLEGRGTGHEQYF,TGTGCCAGCAGCTTAGAAGGTCGGGGGACGGGTCACGAGCAGTACTTC
TRBD1,.,TRBJ1-1,TRBV19,CASTGQLMNTEAFF,TGTGCCAGTACGGGACAGCTCATGAACACTGAAGCTTTCTTT
TRBD1,.,TRBJ1-1,TRBV20-1,CSAPGTGEAFF,TGCAGTGCTCCAGGGACAGGTGAAGCTTTCTTT
TRBD1,.,TRBJ2-1,TRBV6-1,CASSGRQGRSNEQFF,TGTGCCAGCAGTGGACGACAGGGTCGGAGCAATGAGCAGTTCTTC
.,.,TRBJ2-3,TRBV18,CASSPQGNADTQYF,TGTGCCAGCTCACCACAGGGGAACGCAGATACGCAGTATTTT
.,once,TRBJ2-7,TRBV20-1,CSASKGYEQYF,TGCAGTGCTAGCAAGGGCTACGAGCAGTACTTC
TRBD2,.,TRBJ2-3,TRBV28,CASSATSGGLHTDTQYF,TGTGCCAGCAGTGCGACTAGCGGGGGCCTCCACACAGATACGCAGTATTTT
.,few,TRBJ2-1,TRBV10-3,CAFRAENNEQFF,TGTGCCTTTAGAGCGGAGAACAATGAGCAGTTCTTC
TRBD1,.,TRBJ2-1,TRBV6-5,CASSYWGQGEETQFF,TGTGCCAGCAGTTACTGGGGACAGGGGGAAGAGACCCAGTTCTTC
TRBD2,few,TRBJ2-4,TRBV5-6,CASSPTSGGALDIQYF,TGTGCCAGCAGCCCGACTAGCGGGGGGGCGTTGGACATTCAGTACTTC
.,.,TRBJ1-5,TRBV20-1,CSARTGWGQPQHF,TGCAGTGCTAGAACAGGGTGGGGTCAGCCCCAGCATTTT
TRBD1,few,TRBJ2-7,TRBV6-2/TRBV6-3,CASSRTGGRYEQYF,TGTGCCAGCAGTAGGACAGGGGGCCGATACGAGCAGTACTTC
TRBD1,.,TRBJ1-4,TRBV7-9,CASSQNRGQWKLFF,TGTGCCAGCAGCCAAAACAGGGGTCAGTGGAAACTGTTTTTT
.,few,TRBJ2-5,TRBV20-1,CSARPMTKQETQYF,TGCAGTGCTAGACCTATGACAAAACAAGAGACCCAGTACTTC
TRBD1,.,TRBJ2-1,TRBV29-1,CSVLGQGDDEQFF,TGCAGCGTTTTAGGACAGGGTGACGATGAGCAGTTCTTC
.,.,TRBJ2-6,TRBV2,CASSEGPGANVLTF,TGTGCCAGCAGTGAAGGCCCTGGGGCCAACGTCCTGACTTTC
TRBD1,.,TRBJ2-5,TRBV28,CASSLEGDRRIEETQYF,TGTGCCAGCAGTTTAGAGGGGGACAGGAGGATTGAAGAGACCCAGTACTTC
.,.,TRBJ2-1,TRBV7-9,CASSLSRIYNEQFF,TGTGCCAGCAGCTTATCCAGGATCTACAATGAGCAGTTCTTC
TRBD1,.,TRBJ2-7,TRBV2,CANIKNTGDEQYF,TGTGCCAACATAAAAAATACAGGGGACGAGCAGTACTTC
.,.,TRBJ2-7,TRBV5-1,CASSLELAESSYEQYF,TGCGCCAGCAGCTTGGAACTAGCTGAAAGCTCCTACGAGCAGTACTTC
.,many,TRBJ2-5,TRBV7-2,CASSLTGVQETQYF,TGTGCCAGCAGCCTCACAGGAGTACAAGAGACCCAGTACTTC
.,.,TRBJ1-5,TRBV6-5,CASSQDRTRNQPQHF,TGTGCCAGCAGCCAAGACAGGACCCGCAATCAGCCCCAGCATTTT
.,once,TRBJ2-3,TRBV7-3,CASSLRPVGKDTQYF,TGTGCCAGCAGCTTAAGGCCAGTGGGTAAAGATACGCAGTATTTT
.,few,TRBJ2-1,TRBV6-2/TRBV6-3,CASSNSILNNEQFF,TGTGCCAGCAGCAATTCTATCCTAAACAATGAGCAGTTCTTC
.,.,TRBJ2-1,TRBV25-1,CASSEWSLNEQFF,TGTGCCAGCAGTGAATGGTCTCTGAATGAGCAGTTCTTC
.,.,TRBJ2-1,TRBV16,CASSRGVGEQFF,TGTGCCAGCAGCCGAGGGGTAGGTGAGCAGTTCTTC
.,few,TRBJ2-7,TRBV5-1,CASSLSVSGEQYF,TGCGCCAGCAGCCTTAGTGTATCAGGTGAGCAGTACTTC
.,.,TRBJ2-5,TRBV3-1,CASSPTGVEETQYF,TGTGCCAGCAGCCCCACAGGAGTCGAAGAGACCCAGTACTTC
TRBD1,.,TRBJ1-2,TRBV9,CASSDPRGQGANYGYTF,TGTGCCAGCAGCGACCCGAGAGGACAGGGGGCTAACTATGGCTACACCTTC
TRBD2,few,TRBJ2-3,TRBV20-1,CSASTSGDRTDTQYF,TGCAGTGCTTCGACTAGCGGGGATCGGACAGATACGCAGTATTTT
.,once,TRBJ1-4,TRBV5-1,CASSSGQMNEKLFF,TGCGCCAGCAGCTCCGGACAGATGAATGAAAAACTGTTTTTT